This T cell receptor (beta chain) was found in a study of T cells in Graves' hyperthyroidism and ophthalmopathy. In this sample, this clonotype turned up many times. This CDR3 contains 13 residues. Amplification yielded TCR beta CDR3 regions, with RNA transcripts as the source. First-round RT-PCR with HTBI primers amplified the TCR CDR3 region. MiXCR was run by TCRdb on the multiplex PCR reads, yielding one entry per CDR3 protein. The sample has approximately 200,000 distinct CDR3 sequences; around 20% are singletons. The material sequenced was blood. The TCR comes from a man in his forties or fifties with Graves' hyperthyroidism. The chain carries TRBV3-2 and TRBJ2-3; the table names TRBD1, a call not compared with the DNA. TRBV3-2 is an annotated pseudogene. Here the CDR3 reads CASPRPRMDTQYF. For the CDR3, the DNA is TGTGCCAGCCCGCGTCCCAGGATGGATACGCAGTATTTT.